These 22 T cell receptor beta chains were sequenced from one sample in a study of T cells in Graves' hyperthyroidism and ophthalmopathy. The investigators amplified TCR beta CDR3 regions from RNA transcripts. The HTBI primer set drove a first-round RT-PCR of the TCR CDR3. TCRdb reanalysed the multiplex PCR reads using MiXCR and keeps one entry per CDR3 protein. The sample gives some 600,000 distinct CDR3 sequences, approximately 13% of which show up once; around 5.4% is in the top ten. Sample: blood. The receptors here all came from a woman younger than 45 with Graves' hyperthyroidism that later progressed to Graves' ophthalmopathy.

The chain is built from TRBV7-9 and TRBJ2-7; 8 nucleotides line up with TRBD2. The germline V gene encodes CDR1 SEHNR and CDR2 FQNEAQ (reference sequence). The CDR3 spans 16 residues. V shed 1 base, J shed 5 bases, and the junction held 10 bases outside the gene matches. The CDR3 sequence: CASSLEETGGLDEQYF. CDR3 DNA sequence: TGTGCCAGCAGCTTAGAAGAGACGGGAGGGCTGGACGAGCAGTACTTC.

This clonotype was counted ten times or more. The CDR3 DNA reads TGCGCCAGCAGCTCCCCCTCCGGGACAGGGGTATACAATGAGCAGTTCTTC. Encoded protein: CASSSPSGTGVYNEQFF. The chain links TRBV5-1 to TRBJ2-1; TRBD1 matches 10 bases. After removal of 3 bases from V and 4 bases from J, the junction contained 10 bases not matched to a gene. The V gene's germline CDR1 is SGHRS and CDR2 YFSETQ. The length of the CDR3 is 17 residues.

This chain uses TRBV6-1 with TRBJ2-7; a possible D gene is TRBD1 (6 bases). Germline lookup yields CDR1 MNHNS and CDR2 SASEGT. The CDR3 runs to 14 residues. V lost 8 bases to trimming and J lost 1 base, with 15 bases between them. The CDR3 sequence is CASDHPQGSYEQYF. CDR3 nucleotide sequence: TGTGCCAGCGATCATCCACAGGGTTCCTACGAGCAGTACTTC.

A note on this clonotype: It is unclear where the CDR3 begins or ends on the DNA, so no DNA is shown, and the CDR3 is as TCRdb lists it. The genes are TRBV2 and TRBJ2-2; the DNA was not compared with TRBD2, the D call given in the table. Germline V gene lookup returns CDR1 SNHLY and CDR2 FYNNEI. The CDR3 length is 16 residues, termini included. CDR3: CASSEAAGGLPGSCFF.

This clonotype has a count of ten or more. Written as DNA, the CDR3 is TGTGCCAGCAAAGGGACTAGCGGGAGTAAGAGCAAGACCCAGTACTTC. Translating gives CASKGTSGSKSKTQYF. The rearrangement joins TRBV6-2 or TRBV6-3 to TRBJ2-5, with 14 bases aligning to TRBD2. The CDR3 consists of 16 residues. The germline CDR1 and CDR2 sequences are MNHEY and SVGEGT. After removal of 7 bases from V and 6 bases from J, the junction contained 10 bases not matched to a gene.

The DNA for the CDR3 is TGTGCCAGCAGCTTAACGGGACAGGGGACAGATACGCAGTATTTT. This sequence encodes CASSLTGQGTDTQYF. The chain is built from TRBV7-3 and TRBJ2-3; 10 bases map to TRBD1. Trimming at V came to 0 bases and at J to 3 bases, leaving 0 bases not matched to a gene. The length of the CDR3 is 15 residues. CDR1 and CDR2 from the germline V gene are SGHTA and FQGTGA.

This clonotype has ten or more counts. This chain joins TRBV12-3 or TRBV12-4 and TRBJ1-4, with D unresolved. Trimming pared 3 bases from V and 0 bases from J, leaving 11 bases between. The CDR3 length is 16 residues. CDR3: CASSFGGLTTNEKLFF. In nucleotides, the CDR3 is TGTGCCAGCAGTTTTGGAGGACTGACAACTAATGAAAAACTGTTTTTT.

This clonotype was recorded many times. The rearrangement uses TRBV9 and TRBJ2-1; maybe TRBD2 (5 bases). The CDR3 length is 14 residues. Between the trimmed V and J ends, which lost 3 bases and 7 bases, there was a span of 14 bases. Per germline, CDR1 SGDLS and CDR2 YYNGEE. CDR3 in DNA: TGTGCCAGCAGCGCTCGGGATATGATGAATGAGCAGTTCTTC. Translating it yields CASSARDMMNEQFF.

The table lists this clonotype with many counts. The rearrangement joins TRBV29-1 to TRBJ2-5; no clear D. Germline V lookup: CDR1 SQVTM, CDR2 ANQGSEA. Between the trimmed V and J ends, which lost 2 bases and 3 bases, there was a span of 13 bases. The CDR3 loop spans 14 amino acids. The CDR3 here is CSVESWARKETQYF. The CDR3 DNA is TGCAGCGTTGAATCCTGGGCAAGAAAAGAGACCCAGTACTTC.

This clonotype came up many times. The V and J genes are TRBV4-1 and TRBJ2-1, with D possibly TRBD2 on 6 matching bases. V lost 4 bases, J lost 7 bases, and 14 bases lay in between. Germline V lookup: CDR1 MGHRA, CDR2 YSYEKL. This CDR3 spans 14 amino acids. The CDR3: CASSPTDGRNEQFF. For the CDR3, the DNA is TGCGCCAGCAGCCCGACTGACGGGAGAAATGAGCAGTTCTTC.

Many counts were recorded for this clonotype. The chain uses TRBV2 and TRBJ2-5; the D is unclear. Germline CDR1 is SNHLY and CDR2 is FYNNEI. The CDR3 runs to 13 residues. Deletions cut 3 bases from V and 4 bases from J, with 9 bases between. The CDR3 DNA is TGTGCCAGCAGTGATTCTGGGCCAGAGACCCAGTACTTC. Amino acids: CASSDSGPETQYF. The complete variable domain, with remaining parts taken from reference TRBV2 and TRBJ2-5, reads EPEVTQTPSHQVTQMGQEVILRCVPISNHLYFYWYRQILGQKVEFLVSFYNNEISEKSEIFDDQFSVERPDGSNFTLKIRSTKLEDSAMYFCASSDSGPETQYFGPGTRLLVL.

Only a few counts were recorded for this clonotype. The V call is TRBV7-9, the J call TRBJ2-7, with 10 bases lining up with TRBD2. The ends lost 5 bases at V and 4 bases at J; junction bases unmatched: 11. This CDR3 has 16 residues. The germline V gene has CDR1 SEHNR and CDR2 FQNEAQ (reference sequence). CDR3 protein: CASSPGTSDTPYEQYF. CDR3 sequence (DNA): TGTGCCAGCAGCCCCGGGACTAGCGACACGCCTTACGAGCAGTACTTC.

This clonotype came up many times. This chain uses TRBV6-1 with TRBJ1-6; unclear D gene. V lost 5 bases to trimming and J lost 8 bases, with 16 bases between them. This CDR3 comprises 15 residues. Germline V gives CDR1 MNHNS, CDR2 SASEGT. This CDR3 is CASSRTPKRDSPLHF. The CDR3 nucleotides read TGTGCCAGCAGTCGGACCCCGAAGAGGGATTCACCCCTCCACTTT.

At least ten counts were recorded for this clonotype. The chain carries TRBV20-1 and TRBJ2-5; D gene ambiguous. Germline CDR1 reads DFQATT; CDR2 reads SNEGSKA (reference sequence). The CDR3 contains 12 residues. V lost 0 bases, J lost 9 bases, and 11 bases lay in between. The CDR3 here is CSAREAGWAQYF. As DNA, the CDR3 is TGCAGTGCTAGAGAGGCTGGATGGGCCCAGTACTTC.

At least ten counts were recorded for this clonotype. The DNA of the CDR3 is TGTGCCAGCACGACCCACAGGGCCTTGGATTATAGCAATCAGCCCCAGCATTTT. It translates to CASTTHRALDYSNQPQHF. The rearrangement uses TRBV2 and TRBJ1-5; possible D gene TRBD1, 6 bases. Germline CDR1 is SNHLY and CDR2 is FYNNEI. V was pared by 7 bases and J by 0 bases, with 22 bases between. The CDR3 covers 18 residues.

This clonotype was observed many times. The rearrangement uses TRBV7-2 and TRBJ2-1, with 7 bases identical to TRBD1. Germline values: CDR1 SGHTA, CDR2 FQGNSA. With V trimmed by 4 bases and J by 7 bases, 7 bases remained unmatched. CDR3 length: 14 residues. CDR3 in amino acids: CASSSTGNRNEQFF. CDR3 in DNA: TGTGCCAGCAGCTCGACAGGGAATCGGAATGAGCAGTTCTTC. Drawing the rest from reference TRBV7-2 and TRBJ2-1, the complete variable domain is GAGVSQSPSNKVTEKGKDVELRCDPISGHTALYWYRQSLGQGLEFLIYFQGNSAPDKSGLPSDRFSAERTGGSVSTLTIQRTQQEDSAVYLCASSSTGNRNEQFFGPGTRLTVL.

This clonotype was detected once. The rearrangement uses TRBV12-3 or TRBV12-4 and TRBJ1-5; TRBD1 matches 11 bases. The CDR3 has 16 residues. V shed 8 bases and J 6 bases; nucleotides not matched to a gene: 12. DNA of the CDR3: TGTGCCAGCCGCCCCCCGGGACAGGGGGTAAGTCAGCCCCAGCATTTT. Protein product: CASRPPGQGVSQPQHF.

The table lists this clonotype with a few counts. The chain recombines TRBV7-6 with TRBJ2-1; 8 nucleotides line up with TRBD2. The CDR3 consists of 15 residues. Germline values: CDR1 SGHVS, CDR2 FNYEAQ. The junction had 5 bases not matched to a gene; V was cut back by 0 bases and J by 7 bases. For the CDR3, the DNA is TGTGCCAGCAGCTTAGCAGCGGGAGAGGGAAATGAGCAGTTCTTC. This gives the protein CASSLAAGEGNEQFF. Combining the CDR3 with reference TRBV7-6 and TRBJ2-1 gives the whole variable domain GAGVSQSPRYKVTKRGQDVALRCDPISGHVSLYWYRQALGQGPEFLTYFNYEAQQDKSGLPNDRFSAERPEGSISTLTIQRTEQRDSAMYRCASSLAAGEGNEQFFGPGTRLTVL.

This clonotype has a handful of counts. This rearrangement joins TRBV30 to TRBJ1-2; D unclear. Germline loops: CDR1 GTSNPN, CDR2 SVGIG (reference sequence). V dropped 2 bases and J dropped 0 bases, with 10 bases sitting between them. This CDR3 spans 14 amino acids. The CDR3 DNA follows: TGTGCCTGGAGTCACTTGGATTCTAACTATGGCTACACCTTC. Translated, it gives CAWSHLDSNYGYTF.

This clonotype was counted a few times. The chain has TRBV20-1 and TRBJ2-3; D is undetermined. The CDR3 consists of 11 residues. The V and J ends lost 7 bases and 5 bases respectively, with 10 bases between them. Germline V gene data show CDR1 as DFQATT and CDR2 as SNEGSKA (reference sequence). CDR3 protein: CSEKVGDTQYF. CDR3 coding DNA: TGCAGTGAGAAGGTGGGAGATACGCAGTATTTT.

This chain uses TRBV10-3 with TRBJ2-1; D perhaps matches TRBD2 (6 bases). This CDR3 region has 16 residues. The ends were cut back, 1 base at V and 2 bases at J, with 12 bases in the middle. The germline CDR1 and CDR2 sequences are ENHRY and SYGVKD. This chain's CDR3 is CAISEYGGGPYNEQFF. CDR3 DNA: TGTGCCATCAGTGAGTATGGGGGAGGCCCCTACAATGAGCAGTTCTTC.

This clonotype was recorded a few times. This chain links TRBV20-1 with TRBJ2-7, with 8 bases aligning to TRBD2. Losses at the gene ends were 3 bases for V and 2 bases for J; bases not matched to a gene: 9. This CDR3 region has 15 residues. Germline CDR1 and CDR2: DFQATT and SNEGSKA (reference sequence). CDR3 protein: CSARRTSGTPYEQYF. The CDR3 region has the DNA TGCAGTGCTAGGCGAACTAGCGGAACCCCCTACGAGCAGTACTTC.